This T cell receptor (beta chain) was sequenced during a study of shared clonotypes between healthy human individuals. This CDR3 is built from 13 residues. V shed 8 bases, J shed 6 bases, and the junction held 5 bases outside the gene matches. Per the germline V gene, CDR1 is MDHEN and CDR2 is SYDVKM. Sequencing used immunoSEQ multiplex PCR; TCRdb keeps in-frame clones, though not all of them. The table lists roughly 2,500,000 clones, under 95% of them singletons. What was sequenced was naive CD4+ T cells from PBMCs. Subset defined: CD45RA+ positively selected. This TCR was sampled from a man younger than 35 in good health. Some clones in this sample may be carry-over from other donors' samples. J is TRBJ1-5 and V is TRBV28; the match to TRBD1 covers 9 bases. The CDR3 reads CASGRQGGQPQHF. Written as DNA, the CDR3 is TGTGCCAGCGGCCGACAGGGGGGTCAGCCCCAGCATTTT.